The text below deals with one T cell receptor beta chain. Its antigen is unidentified. Profiled with immunoSEQ multiplex PCR; TCRdb holds only in-frame clones, not every one. There are around 13,000 clones in the sample; 30% to 40% occur only once, and less than 20% lies in the top ten. The treatment was: 15 Gy SBRT to primary tumor, nephrectomy 4 weeks later. CDR3 size: 15 residues. V was clipped by 11 bases and J by 4 bases; unmatched bases: 14. Germline CDR1 LNHNV, CDR2 YYDKDF (reference sequence). This entry comes from a study of radiation and T cells in renal cell carcinoma. Whole-study findings and limits: From baseline, blood top tumor clonotypes peaked at 2 weeks post-radiation.

The receptor was derived from a man aged 55-75 years with renal cell carcinoma. This chain connects TRBV15 to TRBJ2-5, with 9 bases that match TRBD2. Sequences were derived from tumor tissue, sampled from a patient whose treatment included radiotherapy and nephrectomy. The CDR3, as DNA: TGTGCCGCCGTTCAGGCTAGCGGGATACGAGAGACCCAGTACTTC. Translating gives CAAVQASGIRETQYF.